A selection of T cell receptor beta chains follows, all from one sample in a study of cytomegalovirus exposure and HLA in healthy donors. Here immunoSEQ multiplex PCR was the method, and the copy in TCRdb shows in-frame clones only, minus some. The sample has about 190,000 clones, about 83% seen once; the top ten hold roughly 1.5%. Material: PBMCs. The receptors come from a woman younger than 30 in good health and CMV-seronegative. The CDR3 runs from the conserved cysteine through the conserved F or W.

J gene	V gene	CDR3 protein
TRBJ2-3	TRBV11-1	CASSSGTSGWDTQYF
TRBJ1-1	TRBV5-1	CASSPSRDRVNTEAFF
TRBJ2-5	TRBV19	CASSMEGRKTQYF
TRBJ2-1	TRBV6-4	CASSDGTGLSEQFF
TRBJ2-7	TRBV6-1	CASTPGGNHEQYF
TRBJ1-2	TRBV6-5	CASRGQTIYGYTF
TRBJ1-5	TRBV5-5	CASSLGHTRGNQPQHF
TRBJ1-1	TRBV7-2	CASSFRDTEAFF
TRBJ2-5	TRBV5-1	CASSSRDYQETQYF
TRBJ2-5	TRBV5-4	CASSLGGTGQETQYF
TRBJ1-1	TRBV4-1	CASSQGRVTEAFF
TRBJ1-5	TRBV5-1	CASSLVGQGAGNQPQHF
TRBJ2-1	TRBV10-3	CAISGVPSGLFPQFF
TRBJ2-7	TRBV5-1	CASSLYLSPTYEQYF
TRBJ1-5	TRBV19	CASSIPPPQDSNQPQHF
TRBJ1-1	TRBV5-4	CASSLDRGTEAFF
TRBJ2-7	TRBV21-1	CASSNCPYEQYF
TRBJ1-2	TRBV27	CASSLSAGYGYTF
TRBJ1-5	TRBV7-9	CASSLTDNQPQHF
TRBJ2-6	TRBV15	CATSREGTQGSGANVLTF
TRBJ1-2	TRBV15	CATSQQGGFYGYTF
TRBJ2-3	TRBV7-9	CASSRQNTDTQYF
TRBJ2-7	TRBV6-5	CASSYNIRVYEQYF
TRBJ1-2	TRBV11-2	CASSVPRGSYGYTF
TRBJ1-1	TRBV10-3	CAISIQGERAEAFF
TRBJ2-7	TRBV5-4	CASSGTGVVEQYF
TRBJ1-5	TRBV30	CAWSGQYGFNQPQHF
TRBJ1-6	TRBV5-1	CASSLGQGAINGSPLHF
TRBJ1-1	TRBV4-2	CASSQQQGATEAFF
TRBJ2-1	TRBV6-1	CASSSLGHLNEQFF
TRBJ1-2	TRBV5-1	CASSLKQYYGYTF
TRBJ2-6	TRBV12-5	CASGLGGAGANVLTF
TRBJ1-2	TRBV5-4	CASSFTLPPYGYTF
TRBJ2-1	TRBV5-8	CASSPRTSGSIEQFF
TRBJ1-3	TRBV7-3	CASSLMAGGNTIYF
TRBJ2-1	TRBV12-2	CASRLASTSGSSREGINEQFF
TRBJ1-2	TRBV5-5	CASSPRQGYGYTF
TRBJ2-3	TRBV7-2	CASSLVSGSSTDTQYF
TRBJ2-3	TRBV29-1	CSVGLLGTDLDTQYF
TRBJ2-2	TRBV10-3	CAISGDSYTGELFF
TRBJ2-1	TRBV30	CAWSPHMGGFEQFF
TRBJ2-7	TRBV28	CASSTPTGGSPYEQYF
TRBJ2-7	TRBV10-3	CAISESGLRRDEQYF
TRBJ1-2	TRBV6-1	CASSEVGQGRNYGYTF
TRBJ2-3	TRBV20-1	CSATLDTQYF
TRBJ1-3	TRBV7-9	CASQNGQNSGNTIYF
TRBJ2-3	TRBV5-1	CASSTGTPVRTDTQYF
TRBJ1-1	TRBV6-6	CASSRQGATEAFF
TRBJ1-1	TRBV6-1	CASSEWRANTEAFF
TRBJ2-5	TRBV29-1	CSVDTGSRETQYF
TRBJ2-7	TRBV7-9	CASSPNHGTGIVDEQYF
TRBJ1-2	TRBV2	CASSEARAAANQQGYTF